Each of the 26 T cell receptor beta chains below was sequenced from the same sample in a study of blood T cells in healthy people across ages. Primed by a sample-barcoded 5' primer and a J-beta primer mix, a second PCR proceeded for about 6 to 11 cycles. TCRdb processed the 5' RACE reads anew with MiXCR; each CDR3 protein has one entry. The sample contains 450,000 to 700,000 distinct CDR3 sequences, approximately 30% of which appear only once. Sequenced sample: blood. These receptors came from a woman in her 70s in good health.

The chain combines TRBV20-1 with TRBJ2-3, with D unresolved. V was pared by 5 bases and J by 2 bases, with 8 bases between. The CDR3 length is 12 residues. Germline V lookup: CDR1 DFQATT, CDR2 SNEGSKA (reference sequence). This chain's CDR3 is CSAGWITDTQYF. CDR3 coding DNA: TGCAGTGCTGGTTGGATCACAGATACGCAGTATTTT.

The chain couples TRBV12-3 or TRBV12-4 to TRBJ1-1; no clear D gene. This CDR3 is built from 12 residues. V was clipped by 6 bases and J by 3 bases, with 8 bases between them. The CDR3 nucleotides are TGTGCCAGCAGCAAGGTGGACACTGAAGCTTTCTTT. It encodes CASSKVDTEAFF.

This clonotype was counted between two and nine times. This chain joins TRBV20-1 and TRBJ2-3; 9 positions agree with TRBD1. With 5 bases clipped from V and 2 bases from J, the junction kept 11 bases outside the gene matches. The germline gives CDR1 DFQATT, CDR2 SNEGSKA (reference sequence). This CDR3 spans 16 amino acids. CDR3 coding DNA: TGCAGTGCTGCCCTAATGGACAGGGGCTACACAGATACGCAGTATTTT. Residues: CSAALMDRGYTDTQYF.

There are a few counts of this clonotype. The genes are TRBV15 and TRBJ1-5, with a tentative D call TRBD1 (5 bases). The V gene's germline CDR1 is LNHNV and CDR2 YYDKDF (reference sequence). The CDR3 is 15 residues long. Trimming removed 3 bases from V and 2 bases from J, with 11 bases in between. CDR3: CATSSGTLGNQPQHF. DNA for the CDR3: TGTGCCACCAGCAGTGGGACTTTGGGCAATCAGCCCCAGCATTTT. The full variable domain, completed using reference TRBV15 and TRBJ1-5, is DAMVIQNPRYQVTQFGKPVTLSCSQTLNHNVMYWYQQKSSQAPKLLFHYYDKDFNNEADTPDNFQSRRPNTSFCFLDIRSPGLGDTAMYLCATSSGTLGNQPQHFGDGTRLSIL.

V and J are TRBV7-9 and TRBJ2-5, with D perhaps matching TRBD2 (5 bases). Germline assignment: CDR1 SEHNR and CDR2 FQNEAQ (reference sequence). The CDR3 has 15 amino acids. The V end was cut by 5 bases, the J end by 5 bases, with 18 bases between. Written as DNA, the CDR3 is TGTGCCAGCAGCCTGGCGGTAGCGAAGGGCGAGACCCAGTACTTC. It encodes CASSLAVAKGETQYF.

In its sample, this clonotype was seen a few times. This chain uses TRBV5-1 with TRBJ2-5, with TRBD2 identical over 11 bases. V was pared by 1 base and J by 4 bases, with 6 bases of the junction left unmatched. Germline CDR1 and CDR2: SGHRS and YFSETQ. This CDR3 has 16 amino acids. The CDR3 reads CASSLITSGGRETQYF. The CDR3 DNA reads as TGCGCCAGCAGCTTGATTACTAGCGGGGGAAGAGAGACCCAGTACTTC.

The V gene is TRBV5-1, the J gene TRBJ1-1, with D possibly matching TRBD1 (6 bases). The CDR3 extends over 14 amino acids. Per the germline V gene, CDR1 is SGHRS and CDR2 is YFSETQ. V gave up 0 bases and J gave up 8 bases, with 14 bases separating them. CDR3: CASSLERTAREAFF. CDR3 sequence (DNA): TGCGCCAGCAGCTTGGAGCGGACAGCTAGAGAAGCTTTCTTT.

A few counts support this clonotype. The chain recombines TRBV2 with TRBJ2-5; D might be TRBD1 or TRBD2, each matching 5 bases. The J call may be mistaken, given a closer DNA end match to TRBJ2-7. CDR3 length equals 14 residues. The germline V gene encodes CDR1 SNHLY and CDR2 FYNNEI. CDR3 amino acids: CASRPGTVTYEQYF. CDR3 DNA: TGTGCCAGCAGGCCCGGGACGGTTACCTACGAGCAGTACTTC.

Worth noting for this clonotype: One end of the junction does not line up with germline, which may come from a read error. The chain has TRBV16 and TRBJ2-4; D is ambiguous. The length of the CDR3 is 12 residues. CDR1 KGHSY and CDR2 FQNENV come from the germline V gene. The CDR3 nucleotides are TGTGCCAGCAGTCAATCCCGGGACATTCAGTACTTC. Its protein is CASSQSRDIQYF.

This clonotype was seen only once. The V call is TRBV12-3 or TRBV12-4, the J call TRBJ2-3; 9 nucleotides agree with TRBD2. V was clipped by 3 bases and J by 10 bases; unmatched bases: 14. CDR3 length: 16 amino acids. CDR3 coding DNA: TGTGCCAGCAGTTTCTACACCGGGACTAGCAGAAATGCGCAGTATTTT. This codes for CASSFYTGTSRNAQYF.

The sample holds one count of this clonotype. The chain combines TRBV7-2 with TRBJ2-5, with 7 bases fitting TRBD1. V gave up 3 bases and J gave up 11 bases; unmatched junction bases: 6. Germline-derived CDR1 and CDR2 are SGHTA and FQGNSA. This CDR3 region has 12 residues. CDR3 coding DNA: TGTGCCAGCAGCTTGTGGGGACAGTGGCAGTACTTC. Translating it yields CASSLWGQWQYF.

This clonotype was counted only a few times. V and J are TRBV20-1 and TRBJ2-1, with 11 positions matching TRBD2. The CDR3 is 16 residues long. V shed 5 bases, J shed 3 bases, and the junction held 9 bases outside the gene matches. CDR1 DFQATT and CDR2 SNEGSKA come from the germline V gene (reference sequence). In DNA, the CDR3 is TGCAGTGCTTCCTCCACCCTAGCGGGGGGCTACAATGAGCAGTTCTTC. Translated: CSASSTLAGGYNEQFF.

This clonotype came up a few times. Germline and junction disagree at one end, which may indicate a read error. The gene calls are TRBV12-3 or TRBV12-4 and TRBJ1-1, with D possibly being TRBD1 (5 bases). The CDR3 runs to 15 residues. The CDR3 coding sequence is TGCGCCAGCAGTTTCGGTGACAGATTCAACACTGAAGCTTTCTTT. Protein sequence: CASSFGDRFNTEAFF.

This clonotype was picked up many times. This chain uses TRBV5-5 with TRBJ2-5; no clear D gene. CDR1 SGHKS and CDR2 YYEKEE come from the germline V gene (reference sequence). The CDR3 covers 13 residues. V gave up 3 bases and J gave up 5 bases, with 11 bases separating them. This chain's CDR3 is CASSYDPVETQYF. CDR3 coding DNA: TGTGCCAGCAGCTACGACCCGGTGGAGACCCAGTACTTC.

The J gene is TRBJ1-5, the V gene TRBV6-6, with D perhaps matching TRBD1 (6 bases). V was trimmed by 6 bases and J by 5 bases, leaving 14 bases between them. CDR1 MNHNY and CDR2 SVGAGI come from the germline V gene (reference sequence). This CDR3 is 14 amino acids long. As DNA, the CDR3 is TGTGCCAGCAGGTCTACAGGGCCTCATCAGCCCCAGCATTTT. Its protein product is CASRSTGPHQPQHF.

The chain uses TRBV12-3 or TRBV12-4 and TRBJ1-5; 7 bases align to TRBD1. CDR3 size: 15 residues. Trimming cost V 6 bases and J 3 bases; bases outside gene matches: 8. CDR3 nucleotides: TGTGCCAGCAGCATTGACAGGGTGTACAATCAGCCCCAGCATTTT. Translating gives CASSIDRVYNQPQHF.

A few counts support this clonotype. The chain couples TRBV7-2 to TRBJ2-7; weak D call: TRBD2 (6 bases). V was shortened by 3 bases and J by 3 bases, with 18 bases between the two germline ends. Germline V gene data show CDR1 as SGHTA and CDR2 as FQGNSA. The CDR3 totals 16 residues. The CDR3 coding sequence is TGTGCCAGCAGCTTTGCGGCGGGGCCTGAAGGCTACGAGCAGTACTTC. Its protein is CASSFAAGPEGYEQYF. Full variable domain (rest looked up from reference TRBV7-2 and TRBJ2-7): GAGVSQSPSNKVTEKGKDVELRCDPISGHTALYWYRQSLGQGLEFLIYFQGNSAPDKSGLPSDRFSAERTGGSVSTLTIQRTQQEDSAVYLCASSFAAGPEGYEQYFGPGTRLTVT.

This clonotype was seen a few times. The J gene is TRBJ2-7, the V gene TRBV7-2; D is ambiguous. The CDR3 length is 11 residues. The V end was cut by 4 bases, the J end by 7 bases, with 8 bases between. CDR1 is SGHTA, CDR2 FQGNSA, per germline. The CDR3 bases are TGTGCCAGCAGCTCTTCGTTTGAGCAGTACTTC. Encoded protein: CASSSSFEQYF.

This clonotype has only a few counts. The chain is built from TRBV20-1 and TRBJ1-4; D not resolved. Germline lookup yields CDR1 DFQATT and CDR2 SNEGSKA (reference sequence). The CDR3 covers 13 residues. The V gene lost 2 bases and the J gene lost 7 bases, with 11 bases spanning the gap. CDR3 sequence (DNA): TGCAGTGCTAGATGGCAGGAGGGTGAAAAACTGTTTTTT. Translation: CSARWQEGEKLFF.

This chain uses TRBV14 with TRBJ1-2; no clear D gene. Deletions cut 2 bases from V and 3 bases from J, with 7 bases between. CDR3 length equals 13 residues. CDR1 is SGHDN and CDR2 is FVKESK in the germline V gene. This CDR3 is CASSQWQDYGYTF. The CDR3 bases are TGTGCCAGCAGCCAATGGCAAGACTATGGCTACACCTTC.

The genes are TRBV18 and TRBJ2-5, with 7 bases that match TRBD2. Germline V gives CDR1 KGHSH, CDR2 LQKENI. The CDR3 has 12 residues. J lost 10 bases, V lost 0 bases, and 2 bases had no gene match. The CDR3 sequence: CASSPPTGGQYF. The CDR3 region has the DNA TGTGCCAGCTCACCACCGACGGGGGGCCAGTACTTC.

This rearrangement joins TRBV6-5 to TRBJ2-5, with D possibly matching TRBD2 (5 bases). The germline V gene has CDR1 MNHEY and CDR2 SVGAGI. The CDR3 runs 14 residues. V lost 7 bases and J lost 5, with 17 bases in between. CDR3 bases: TGTGCCAGCATTGCTCCGGGAAGCCCGGAGACCCAGTACTTC. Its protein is CASIAPGSPETQYF.

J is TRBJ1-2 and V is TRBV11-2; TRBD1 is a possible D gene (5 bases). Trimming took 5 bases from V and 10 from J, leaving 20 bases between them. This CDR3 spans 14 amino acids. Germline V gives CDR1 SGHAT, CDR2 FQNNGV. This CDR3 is CASSRSGGTDDYTF. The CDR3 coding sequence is TGTGCCAGCAGCCGTAGCGGGGGGACGGATGACTACACCTTC.

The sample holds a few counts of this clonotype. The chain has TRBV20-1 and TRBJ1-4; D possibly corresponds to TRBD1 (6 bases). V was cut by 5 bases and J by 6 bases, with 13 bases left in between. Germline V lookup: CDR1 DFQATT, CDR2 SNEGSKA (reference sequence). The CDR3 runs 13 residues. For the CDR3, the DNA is TGCAGTGCTGGTGGACAGCAGTATGAAAAACTGTTTTTT. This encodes CSAGGQQYEKLFF.

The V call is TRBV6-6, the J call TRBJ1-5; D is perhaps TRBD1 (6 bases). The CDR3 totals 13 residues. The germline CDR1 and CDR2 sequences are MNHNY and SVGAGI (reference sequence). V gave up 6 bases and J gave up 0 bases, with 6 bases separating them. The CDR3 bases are TGTGCCAGCAGGGGACATAGCAATCAGCCCCAGCATTTT. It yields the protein CASRGHSNQPQHF.

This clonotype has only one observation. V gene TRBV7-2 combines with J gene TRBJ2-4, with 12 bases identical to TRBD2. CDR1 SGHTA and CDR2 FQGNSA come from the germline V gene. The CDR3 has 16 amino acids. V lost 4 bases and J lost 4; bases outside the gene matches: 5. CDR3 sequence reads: CASSSILAGGKNIQYF. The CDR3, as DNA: TGTGCCAGCAGCTCAATCCTAGCGGGGGGGAAAAACATTCAGTACTTC.